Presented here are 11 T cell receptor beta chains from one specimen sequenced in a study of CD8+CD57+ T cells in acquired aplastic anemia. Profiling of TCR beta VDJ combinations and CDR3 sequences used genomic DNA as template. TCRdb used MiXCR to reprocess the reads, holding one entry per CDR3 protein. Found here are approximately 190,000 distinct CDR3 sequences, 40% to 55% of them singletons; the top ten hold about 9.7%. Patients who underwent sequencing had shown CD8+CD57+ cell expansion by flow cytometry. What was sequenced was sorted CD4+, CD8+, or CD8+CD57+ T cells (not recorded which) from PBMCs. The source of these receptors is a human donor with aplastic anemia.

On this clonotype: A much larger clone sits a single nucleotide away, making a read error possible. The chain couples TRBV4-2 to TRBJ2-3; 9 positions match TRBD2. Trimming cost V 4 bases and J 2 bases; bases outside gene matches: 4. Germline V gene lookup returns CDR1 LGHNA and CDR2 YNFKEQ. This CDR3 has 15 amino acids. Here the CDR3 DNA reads TGTGCCAGCAGCCGGACTAGCGAGATCACAGATACGCAGTATTTT. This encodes CASSRTSEITDTQYF.

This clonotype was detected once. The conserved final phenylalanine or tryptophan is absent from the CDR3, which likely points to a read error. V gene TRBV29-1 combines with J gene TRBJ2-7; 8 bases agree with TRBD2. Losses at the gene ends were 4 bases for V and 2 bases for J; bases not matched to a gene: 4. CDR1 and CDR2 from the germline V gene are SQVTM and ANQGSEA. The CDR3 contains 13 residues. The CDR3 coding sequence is TGCAGCGTTGCGGGGGGGCGAACCTACGAGCAGTACCTC. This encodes CSVAGGRTYEQYL.

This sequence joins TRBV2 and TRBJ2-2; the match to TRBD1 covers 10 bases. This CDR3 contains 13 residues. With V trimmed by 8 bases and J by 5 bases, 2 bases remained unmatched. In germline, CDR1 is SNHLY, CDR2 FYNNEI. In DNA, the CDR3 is TGTGCCAGCCGGGACAGGGGAACCGGGGAGCTGTTTTTT. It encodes CASRDRGTGELFF.

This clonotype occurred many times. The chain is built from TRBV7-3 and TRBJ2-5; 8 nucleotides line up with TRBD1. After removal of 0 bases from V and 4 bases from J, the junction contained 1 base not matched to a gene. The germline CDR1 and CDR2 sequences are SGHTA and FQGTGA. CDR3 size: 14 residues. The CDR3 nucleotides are TGTGCCAGCAGCTTAACCGGGACAGGAGAGACCCAGTACTTC. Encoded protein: CASSLTGTGETQYF.

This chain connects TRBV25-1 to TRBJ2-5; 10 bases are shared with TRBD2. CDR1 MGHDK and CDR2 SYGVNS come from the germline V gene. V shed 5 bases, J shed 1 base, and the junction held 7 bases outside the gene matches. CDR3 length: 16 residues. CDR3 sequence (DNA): TGTGCCAGCAGTCCCCTAGCGGGAGCGCTCCAAGAGACCCAGTACTTC. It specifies CASSPLAGALQETQYF.

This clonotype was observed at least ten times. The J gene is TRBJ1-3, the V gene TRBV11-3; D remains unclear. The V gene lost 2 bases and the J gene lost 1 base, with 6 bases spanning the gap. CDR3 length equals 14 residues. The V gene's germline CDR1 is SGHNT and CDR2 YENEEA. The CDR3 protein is CASSLSGSGNTIYF. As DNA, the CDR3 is TGTGCCAGCAGCTTATCAGGTTCTGGAAACACCATATATTTT.

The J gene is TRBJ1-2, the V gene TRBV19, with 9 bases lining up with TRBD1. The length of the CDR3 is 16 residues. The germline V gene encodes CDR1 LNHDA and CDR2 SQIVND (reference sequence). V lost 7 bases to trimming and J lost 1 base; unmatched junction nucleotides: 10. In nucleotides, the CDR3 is TGTGCCAGTAACCAAAGGGGACAGGGCTATAACTATGGCTACACCTTC. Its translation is CASNQRGQGYNYGYTF.

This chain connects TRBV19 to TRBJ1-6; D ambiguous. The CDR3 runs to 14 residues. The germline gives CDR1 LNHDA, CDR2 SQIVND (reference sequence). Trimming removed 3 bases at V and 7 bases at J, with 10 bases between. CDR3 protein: CASSIYYGNSPLHF. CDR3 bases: TGTGCCAGTAGTATTTATTACGGGAATTCACCCCTCCACTTT.

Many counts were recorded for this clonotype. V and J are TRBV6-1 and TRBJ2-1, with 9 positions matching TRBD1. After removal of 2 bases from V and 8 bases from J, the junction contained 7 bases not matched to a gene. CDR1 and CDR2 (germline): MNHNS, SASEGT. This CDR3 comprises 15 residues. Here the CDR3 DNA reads TGTGCCAGCAGTGAAACCGGGACAGGGTACGATGAGCAGTTCTTC. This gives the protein CASSETGTGYDEQFF.

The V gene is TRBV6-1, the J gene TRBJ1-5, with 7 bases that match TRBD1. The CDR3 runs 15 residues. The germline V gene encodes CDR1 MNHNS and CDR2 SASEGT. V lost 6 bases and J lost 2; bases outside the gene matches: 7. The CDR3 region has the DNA TGTGCCAGCAGGAACACAGGGGAAGGCAATCAGCCCCAGCATTTT. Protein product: CASRNTGEGNQPQHF.

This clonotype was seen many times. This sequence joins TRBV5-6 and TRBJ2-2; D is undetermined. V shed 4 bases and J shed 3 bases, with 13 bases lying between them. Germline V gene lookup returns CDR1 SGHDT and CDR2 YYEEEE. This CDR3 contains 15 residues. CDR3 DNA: TGTGCCAGCAGCCTACCGGCGGCTTACACCGGGGAGCTGTTTTTT. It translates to CASSLPAAYTGELFF. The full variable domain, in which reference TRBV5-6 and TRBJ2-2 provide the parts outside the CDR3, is DAGVTQSPTHLIKTRGQQVTLRCSPKSGHDTVSWYQQALGQGPQFIFQYYEEEERQRGNFPDRFSGHQFPNYSSELNVNALLLGDSALYLCASSLPAAYTGELFFGEGSRLTVL.